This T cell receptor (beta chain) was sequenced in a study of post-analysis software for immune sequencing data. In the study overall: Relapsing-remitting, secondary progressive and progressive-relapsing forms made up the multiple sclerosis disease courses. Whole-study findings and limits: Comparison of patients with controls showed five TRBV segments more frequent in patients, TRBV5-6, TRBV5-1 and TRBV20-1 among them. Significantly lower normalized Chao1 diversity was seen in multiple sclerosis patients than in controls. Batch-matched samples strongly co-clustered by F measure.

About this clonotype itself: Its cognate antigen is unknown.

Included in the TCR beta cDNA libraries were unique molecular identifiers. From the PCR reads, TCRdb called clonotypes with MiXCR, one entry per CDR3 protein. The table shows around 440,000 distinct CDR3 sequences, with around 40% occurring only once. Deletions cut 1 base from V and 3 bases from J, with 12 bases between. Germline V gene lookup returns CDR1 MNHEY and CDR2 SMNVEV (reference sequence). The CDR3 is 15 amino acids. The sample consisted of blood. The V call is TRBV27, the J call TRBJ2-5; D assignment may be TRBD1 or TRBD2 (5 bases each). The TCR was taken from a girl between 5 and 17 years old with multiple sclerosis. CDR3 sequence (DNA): TGTGCCAGCAGTTTATTAGGGGCGAGGGAAGAGACCCAGTACTTC. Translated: CASSLLGAREETQYF.